The T cell receptor beta chain described here comes from a study of blood T cell repertoires in COVID-19. Study background: Nucleic acid was either cDNA or gDNA, and it came from T cells, B-cell-depleted T cells, or PBMCs.

Germline V gives CDR1 SGHNT, CDR2 YYREEE (reference sequence). The V and J ends lost 0 bases and 7 bases respectively, with 11 bases between them. There are 14 residues in the CDR3. Original processing methods: Amplification with reference gene primers provided the estimates of nucleated cell counts. The method was immunoSEQ multiplex PCR; TCRdb's version includes in-frame clones alone and lacks a portion of them. Clone size and V and J calls were adopted from that table, with D and trimming inferred from the DNA. The repertoire holds fewer than 150,000 clones, with 85% as singletons. Sequenced material: peripheral blood. The source of this sequence is a human donor in a cohort sampled during active COVID-19. This chain uses TRBV5-4 with TRBJ1-3; D gene uncertain. The CDR3: CASSLEAIGNTIYF. CDR3 in DNA: TGTGCCAGCAGCTTGGAGGCCATCGGGAACACCATATATTTT.